This record looks at one TCR beta chain sequence and its context. What it recognizes is unknown. CDR1 MNHNS and CDR2 SASEGT come from the germline V gene. This CDR3 is built from 16 residues. V was pared by 4 bases and J by 0 bases, with 12 bases between. This entry belongs to a study of shared clonotypes between healthy human individuals. Study observations and caveats: Clonotypes not shared had lower generation probabilities than those common to all four donors.

Deep-level settings were used for running the assay. The protocol was immunoSEQ multiplex PCR, while the TCRdb copy is restricted to in-frame clones and leaves out a portion. The repertoire holds more than 550,000 clones, with over 60% as singletons. Splitting of CD4+ cells produced CD45RA+ naive and CD45RA-negative memory subsets. The source of this sequence is a woman in her twenties or thirties in good health. This chain uses TRBV6-1 with TRBJ2-2; D remains ambiguous. The material sequenced was memory CD4+ T cells sorted from blood. The sample's subset: CD45RA-negative fraction. CDR3 nucleotide sequence: TGTGCCAGCAGTGCCCAGCCCCGACCGAACACCGGGGAGCTGTTTTTT. Protein: CASSAQPRPNTGELFF.